Described below is a single T cell receptor (beta chain) sequence and its context. Its antigen is as yet unknown. The assay was immunoSEQ multiplex PCR, and TCRdb's table has in-frame clones only and misses some. The profile covers approximately 200,000 clones, with about 90% appearing a single time and 2.5% to 3% taken by the ten largest. The CDR3 runs 18 residues. The germline CDR1 and CDR2 sequences are MDHEN and SYDVKM. Trimming stripped 3 bases from V and 0 bases from J, with 18 bases between. The source of the sample is a study of T cell responses to AZD1222 COVID-19 vaccine. The study's findings and limits: Donors skewed white British and female; clonal diversity was possibly underestimated.

The sample consisted of peripheral blood, taken on day 0 of MenACWY control vaccination. The J gene is TRBJ1-5, the V gene TRBV28; possibly TRBD1 for D (6 bases). The sequence was obtained from an adult in good health. CDR3 region: CASSLGAGGQRSNQPQHF. The CDR3 DNA reads TGTGCCAGCAGTTTGGGGGCTGGAGGACAACGTAGCAATCAGCCCCAGCATTTT.